These 16 T cell receptor beta chains came from one sample sequenced in a study of T cells in Graves' hyperthyroidism and ophthalmopathy. RNA transcripts provided the source from which TCR beta CDR3 regions were amplified. With the HTBI primer set, the TCR CDR3 went through a first round of RT-PCR. TCRdb reprocessed the multiplex PCR reads with MiXCR, giving one entry per CDR3 protein. The sample holds hundreds of thousands of distinct CDR3 sequences, about 12% seen once. Sequencing was done on a sample of blood. Receptor source: a woman aged 18-30 years with Graves' hyperthyroidism.

This clonotype has more than one count but fewer than ten. This sequence joins TRBV4-1 and TRBJ2-1; 7 bases align to TRBD1. The CDR3 contains 17 residues. Germline-derived CDR1 and CDR2 are MGHRA and YSYEKL. V was pared by 1 base and J by 2 bases, with 8 bases of the junction left unmatched. As DNA, the CDR3 is TGCGCCAGCAGCCAAGGAGTTCAAAGGGGGCCCTACAATGAGCAGTTCTTC. The encoded protein is CASSQGVQRGPYNEQFF.

A remark on this clonotype: A much larger clone lies a single base off, so this may be a read error. The chain employs TRBV15 and TRBJ2-5, with D unclear. The CDR3 loop spans 15 amino acids. Between the trimmed V and J ends, which lost 1 base and 1 base, there was a span of 10 bases. Germline CDR1 reads LNHNV; CDR2 reads YYDKDF (reference sequence). The DNA for the CDR3 is TGTGCCACCAGCAGAGGTCTAGGGCCCCAAGAGACCCAGTACTTC. Protein product: CATSRGLGPQETQYF. The full variable domain, completed using reference TRBV15 and TRBJ2-5, is DAMVIQNPRYQVTQFGKPVTLSCSQTLNHNVMYWYQQKSSQAPKLLFHYYDKDFNNEADTPDNFQSRRPNTSFCFLDIRSPGLGDTAMYLCATSRGLGPQETQYFGPGTRLLVL.

The rearrangement uses TRBV20-1 and TRBJ1-2, with 8 bases that match TRBD1. The CDR3 sequence is 13 residues long. In germline, CDR1 is DFQATT, CDR2 SNEGSKA (reference sequence). J lost 8 bases, V lost 0 bases, and 5 bases had no gene match. CDR3 in amino acids: CSARDPTGVGYTF. In nucleotides, the CDR3 is TGCAGTGCTAGAGATCCGACAGGGGTAGGCTACACCTTC.

This clonotype was found many times. The V call is TRBV5-1, the J call TRBJ2-5; a weak D match, TRBD2 (6 bases). Looked up from germline, CDR1 is SGHRS and CDR2 is YFSETQ. V lost 2 bases, J lost 5 bases, and 10 bases lay in between. The length of the CDR3 is 13 residues. The CDR3 region is CASSFEGRETQYF. CDR3 in DNA: TGCGCCAGCAGCTTCGAAGGGAGGGAGACCCAGTACTTC.

This clonotype was recorded a few times. The CDR3 region has the DNA TGTGCCAGCAGTTTATACGGGGCGGTCACCGGGGAGCTGTTTTTT. This translates into CASSLYGAVTGELFF. The chain combines TRBV27 with TRBJ2-2; TRBD1 or TRBD2 may be the D gene (5 bases each). V was pared by 1 base and J by 4 bases, with 10 bases between. The germline CDR1 and CDR2 sequences are MNHEY and SMNVEV (reference sequence). CDR3 length: 15 amino acids.

This clonotype was detected ten times or more. This chain uses TRBV19 with TRBJ2-1; 9 nucleotides align to TRBD2. V was clipped by 3 bases and J by 6 bases; unmatched bases: 6. CDR3 length: 15 residues. The germline CDR1 and CDR2 sequences are LNHDA and SQIVND (reference sequence). CDR3 residues: CASSMGLAGTNEQFF. The CDR3, as DNA: TGTGCCAGTAGTATGGGGCTAGCGGGAACCAATGAGCAGTTCTTC.

The chain recombines TRBV9 with TRBJ2-7; D remains ambiguous. The CDR3 is made up of 14 amino acids. From germline, CDR1 is SGDLS and CDR2 YYNGEE. Trimming left V 7 bases short and J 5 bases short, with 19 bases between. CDR3 sequence reads: CASSQEMMGDEQYF. CDR3 bases: TGTGCCAGCTCACAAGAGATGATGGGTGACGAGCAGTACTTC.

There are many counts of this clonotype. The chain links TRBV29-1 to TRBJ2-7; unclear D gene. Per germline, CDR1 SQVTM and CDR2 ANQGSEA. The V end was cut by 5 bases, the J end by 3 bases, with 8 bases between. This CDR3 region has 11 residues. CDR3 region: CSVQGLYEQYF. In DNA form, the CDR3 reads TGCAGCGTTCAAGGTCTCTACGAGCAGTACTTC.

In its sample, this clonotype was seen many times. The rearrangement joins TRBV13 to TRBJ1-1; tentatively, D is TRBD1 (5 bases). The CDR3 consists of 14 residues. The V end lost 1 base, the J end lost 2 bases, and 8 bases lay between the germline ends. Germline CDR1 PRHDT, CDR2 FYEKMQ (reference sequence). The CDR3 DNA is TGTGCCAGCAGCTTAGCTCGGGACAACACTGAAGCTTTCTTT. This encodes CASSLARDNTEAFF.

This clonotype showed up many times. This rearrangement joins TRBV27 to TRBJ1-2; D not certain. The V and J ends lost 5 bases and 5 bases respectively, with 15 bases between them. The CDR3 has 14 residues. Germline V gene data show CDR1 as MNHEY and CDR2 as SMNVEV (reference sequence). In DNA form, the CDR3 reads TGTGCCAGCAGTCCAGAAGGACTTCCTTATGGCTACACCTTC. Protein: CASSPEGLPYGYTF.

Many counts were recorded for this clonotype. CDR3 in amino acids: CASTEQGSNTEAFF. The CDR3 DNA reads TGTGCCAGCACCGAACAGGGGTCGAACACTGAAGCTTTCTTT. The V gene is TRBV6-1, the J gene TRBJ1-1; the match to TRBD1 covers 7 bases. The CDR3 extends over 14 amino acids. V gave up 7 bases and J gave up 1 base; unmatched junction bases: 6. The V gene's germline CDR1 is MNHNS and CDR2 SASEGT.

This chain links TRBV2 with TRBJ2-7; 7 bases are a match to TRBD2. The CDR3 spans 15 residues. Trimming took 8 bases from V and 3 from J; bases not matched to a gene: 13. Germline-derived CDR1 and CDR2 are SNHLY and FYNNEI. CDR3 nucleotides: TGTGCCAGCTCACCTGGCGGGAGACTAGGCTACGAGCAGTACTTC. Its protein product is CASSPGGRLGYEQYF.

This clonotype occurred many times. CDR3 in DNA: TGTGCCAGCACTCCGGTTCCGAACACTGAAGCTTTCTTT. Translating gives CASTPVPNTEAFF. This chain uses TRBV12-3 or TRBV12-4 with TRBJ1-1; no clear D gene. The CDR3 loop spans 13 amino acids. Between the trimmed V and J ends, which lost 7 bases and 1 base, there was a span of 10 bases.

This clonotype has just one count. A much larger clone lies a single base off, so this may be a read error. V usage is TRBV6-1 and J usage is TRBJ1-2, with TRBD1 as a possible D gene (6 bases). Deletions cut 5 bases from V and 8 bases from J, with 15 bases between. The V gene's germline CDR1 is MNHNS and CDR2 SASEGT. CDR3 length equals 13 residues. The DNA for the CDR3 is TGTGCCAGCAGTCGGTACAGGGCCTTCGGCTACACCTTC. Its protein is CASSRYRAFGYTF.

In its sample, this clonotype was seen many times. The rearrangement joins TRBV11-3 to TRBJ2-1; D gene unclear. V gave up 2 bases and J gave up 9 bases, with 14 bases separating them. This CDR3 has 14 residues. CDR1 and CDR2 (germline): SGHNT, YENEEA. CDR3 protein: CASSLQALNGEQFF. The CDR3 nucleotides read TGTGCCAGCAGCTTACAGGCCCTTAACGGTGAGCAGTTCTTC. The variable domain in full, completed from reference TRBV11-3 and TRBJ2-1, reads EAGVVQSPRYKIIEKKQPVAFWCNPISGHNTLYWYLQNLGQGPELLIRYENEEAVDDSQLPKDRFSAERLKGVDSTLKIQPAELGDSAVYLCASSLQALNGEQFFGPGTRLTVL.

Concerning this clonotype itself: A much larger clonotype is one base distant, so this may be a read error. The J gene is TRBJ2-7, the V gene TRBV11-3, with no clear D. Germline CDR1 and CDR2: SGHNT and YENEEA. V lost 5 bases and J lost 7, with 12 bases in between. The CDR3 sequence is 12 residues long. CDR3 sequence reads: CASSRSWGEQYF. The CDR3 nucleotides are TGTGCCAGCAGCCGTAGCTGGGGAGAGCAGTACTTC.